This TCR beta chain was retrieved from a study of T-cell memory formation after mild COVID-19. Study observations and caveats: Day 15 to 85 contracting clones showed balanced CD4/CD8; day 15 to 37 expanders favored CD4+. Some SARS-CoV-2-responding clones were already detected in memory before infection. Contracting clones localized mainly to CM and EM when CD4+ and mainly to EMRA when CD8+. Specificity for SARS-CoV-2 was not confirmed among the second-wave clones peaking on day 37.

CDR1 and CDR2 from the germline V gene are MNHEY and SVGAGI. The CDR3 totals 13 residues. V shed 0 bases and J shed 2 bases, with 4 bases lying between them. TCRdb independently ran MiXCR on the 5' RACE reads; one entry per CDR3 protein. The sample carries approximately 150,000 distinct CDR3 sequences, 14% recorded once. In regard to this clonotype: What it binds is unknown.

Sequenced input: PBMCs or a T cell subset sorted from them (not recorded which). This TCR was sampled from an adult woman who had mild COVID-19 (a few samples of this study predate the infection). Cell type and time point are not known. The rearrangement joins TRBV6-5 to TRBJ1-2; no clear D. Here the CDR3 reads CASSYSQNYGYTF. DNA of the CDR3: TGTGCCAGCAGTTACTCACAGAACTATGGCTACACCTTC.